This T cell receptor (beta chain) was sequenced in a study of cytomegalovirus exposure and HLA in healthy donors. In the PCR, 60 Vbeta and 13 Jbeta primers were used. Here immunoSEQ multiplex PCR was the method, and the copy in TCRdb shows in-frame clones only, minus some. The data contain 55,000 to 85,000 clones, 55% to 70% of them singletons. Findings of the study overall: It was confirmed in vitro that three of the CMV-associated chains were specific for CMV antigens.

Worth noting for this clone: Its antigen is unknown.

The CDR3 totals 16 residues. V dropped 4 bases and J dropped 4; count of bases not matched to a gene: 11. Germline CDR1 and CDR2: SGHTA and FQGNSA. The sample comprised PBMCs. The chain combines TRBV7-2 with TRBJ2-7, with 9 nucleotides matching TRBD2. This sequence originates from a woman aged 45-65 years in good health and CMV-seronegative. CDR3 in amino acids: CASSSIAGEIIYEQYF. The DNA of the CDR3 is TGTGCCAGCAGCTCTATAGCGGGAGAGATCATATACGAGCAGTACTTC.